The next 23 T cell receptor beta chains were all read from a single sample in a study of T cell responses to AZD1222 COVID-19 vaccine. TCRdb keeps only in-frame clones here, not all; method: immunoSEQ multiplex PCR. The repertoire holds 130,000 or so clones, with 89% as singletons. Sequencing used peripheral blood, obtained on day 0 of AZD1222 vaccination. Receptor source: an adult in good health.

This rearrangement joins TRBV28 to TRBJ1-1, with D maybe TRBD1 (6 bases). The CDR3 extends over 15 amino acids. Germline values: CDR1 MDHEN, CDR2 SYDVKM. Trimming shortened V by 5 bases and J by 4 bases, and 17 bases separated the two germline ends. The CDR3: CASSPGGQGSTEAFF. In DNA, the CDR3 is TGTGCCAGCAGTCCCGGAGGGCAGGGGAGCACTGAAGCTTTCTTT.

This clone was seen a handful of times. The genes are TRBV9 and TRBJ2-5; D gene unclear. Trimming took off 3 bases at V and 2 bases at J, with 5 bases between the two ends. This CDR3 is built from 12 residues. The germline V gene encodes CDR1 SGDLS and CDR2 YYNGEE. This CDR3 is CASSDMQETQYF. In DNA, the CDR3 is TGTGCCAGCAGCGACATGCAAGAGACCCAGTACTTC.

The chain combines TRBV28 with TRBJ1-6; 9 nucleotides line up with TRBD1. The CDR3 has 16 amino acids. Germline assignment: CDR1 MDHEN and CDR2 SYDVKM. The V and J ends lost 4 bases and 6 bases, in that order; junction bases with no gene match: 7. Here the CDR3 DNA reads TGTGCCAGCAGTTCCCCCCGACAGGGGGGTAATTCACCCCTCCACTTT. Translation gives CASSSPRQGGNSPLHF.

The rearrangement joins TRBV7-2 to TRBJ2-5; TRBD2 matches 16 bases. V was clipped by 4 bases and J by 4 bases; unmatched bases: 3. Germline V gives CDR1 SGHTA, CDR2 FQGNSA. The CDR3 totals 16 residues. CDR3 coding DNA: TGTGCCAGCAGCTGGGGACTAGCGGGGGGGTCAGAGACCCAGTACTTC. It specifies CASSWGLAGGSETQYF.

The chain carries TRBV7-2 and TRBJ2-7; perhaps TRBD2 as D (6 bases). V lost 0 bases to trimming and J lost 3 bases, with 12 bases between them. CDR3 size: 15 residues. Germline values: CDR1 SGHTA, CDR2 FQGNSA. DNA for the CDR3: TGTGCCAGCAGCTTAGCGGGAGGCCCCTTCTACGAGCAGTACTTC. It encodes CASSLAGGPFYEQYF.

This clone was detected only a few times. The chain links TRBV30 to TRBJ2-7, with 8 bases identical to TRBD1. V lost 3 bases and J lost 0; bases outside the gene matches: 13. The CDR3 has 17 amino acids. Germline CDR1 is GTSNPN and CDR2 is SVGIG (reference sequence). The CDR3: CAWRDQSGTGRSYEQYF. In DNA, the CDR3 is TGTGCCTGGAGAGACCAGTCCGGGACAGGACGCTCCTACGAGCAGTACTTC.

V usage is TRBV12-3 or TRBV12-4 and J usage is TRBJ2-5; a possible D gene is TRBD1 (5 bases). V was trimmed by 7 bases and J by 1 base, leaving 10 bases between them. CDR3 size: 13 residues. CDR3 in DNA: TGTGCCAGCATTCAAGACAGCCAAGAGACCCAGTACTTC. Translation gives CASIQDSQETQYF.

The gene calls are TRBV28 and TRBJ1-1, with D perhaps TRBD1 (5 bases). The CDR3 consists of 15 residues. V dropped 11 bases and J dropped 0 bases, with 19 bases sitting between them. Germline lookup yields CDR1 MDHEN and CDR2 SYDVKM. This chain's CDR3 is CASRNRSPLNTEAFF. The CDR3 nucleotides read TGTGCCTCCCGGAACAGGAGCCCTTTGAACACTGAAGCTTTCTTT.

This clone was observed a single time. This rearrangement joins TRBV16 to TRBJ1-2; D unclear. The CDR3 has 12 residues. The ends were cut back, 3 bases at V and 7 bases at J, with 9 bases in the middle. Germline CDR1 is KGHSY and CDR2 is FQNENV. CDR3: CASSQTRGGYTF. The CDR3, as DNA: TGTGCCAGCAGCCAGACCCGTGGTGGCTACACCTTC.

This clone was seen more than once but under ten times. J is TRBJ2-2 and V is TRBV24-1; 8 nucleotides line up with TRBD2. J was trimmed by 7 bases and V by 1 base; bases with no gene match: 7. This CDR3 spans 16 amino acids. Germline-derived CDR1 and CDR2 are KGHDR and SFDVKD. CDR3 DNA sequence: TGTGCCACCAGTGATTTAGGGGCGGGAGGATTCGGGGAGCTGTTTTTT. Translation: CATSDLGAGGFGELFF.

The rearrangement uses TRBV9 and TRBJ1-1; TRBD1 matches 7 bases. The CDR3 length is 16 residues. The ends lost 4 bases at V and 0 bases at J; junction bases unmatched: 9. CDR1 is SGDLS, CDR2 YYNGEE, per germline. The CDR3 region is CASSLDRAGLNTEAFF. In DNA form, the CDR3 reads TGTGCCAGCAGCCTAGACAGGGCAGGATTGAACACTGAAGCTTTCTTT.

In this sample, this clone turned up once. The CDR3 bases are TGCGCCAGCAGCTTTGGCGGGGGGGCCACAGATACGCAGTATTTT. It translates to CASSFGGGATDTQYF. The chain carries TRBV5-1 and TRBJ2-3; 9 nucleotides match TRBD2. Germline-derived CDR1 and CDR2 are SGHRS and YFSETQ. V lost 2 bases to trimming and J lost 2 bases; unmatched junction nucleotides: 3. This CDR3 is built from 15 residues.

Points on this clone: The same CDR3 can be traced to other DNA sequences in this sample. The rearrangement links TRBV15 to TRBJ2-7; 9 nucleotides agree with TRBD1. The germline gives CDR1 LNHNV, CDR2 YYDKDF (reference sequence). This CDR3 spans 15 amino acids. V shed 1 base and J 4 bases; nucleotides not matched to a gene: 5. The CDR3 is CATSRGTGATYEQYF. The CDR3 DNA follows: TGTGCCACCAGCAGAGGGACAGGGGCCACTTACGAGCAGTACTTC. Supplemented by reference TRBV15 and TRBJ2-7, the full variable domain reads DAMVIQNPRYQVTQFGKPVTLSCSQTLNHNVMYWYQQKSSQAPKLLFHYYDKDFNNEADTPDNFQSRRPNTSFCFLDIRSPGLGDTAMYLCATSRGTGATYEQYFGPGTRLTVT.

The rearrangement joins TRBV6-5 to TRBJ1-1, with D possibly matching TRBD1 (6 bases). Trimming removed 8 bases at V and 0 bases at J, with 10 bases between. CDR3 length: 13 amino acids. Germline V gene sequence: CDR1 MNHEY, CDR2 SVGAGI. The CDR3 sequence: CASPRDMNTEAFF. CDR3 coding DNA: TGTGCCAGCCCTAGGGACATGAACACTGAAGCTTTCTTT.

This clone occurred a few times. The genes are TRBV5-1 and TRBJ2-2; 7 nucleotides align to TRBD1. The CDR3 contains 15 residues. Unmatched junction bases numbered 6, after V lost 4 bases and J lost 3 bases. CDR1 is SGHRS and CDR2 is YFSETQ in the germline V gene. The CDR3 sequence is CASSATGLDTGELFF. The CDR3 nucleotides read TGCGCCAGCAGCGCGACAGGGTTGGACACCGGGGAGCTGTTTTTT.

The chain carries TRBV29-1 and TRBJ2-2; D may be TRBD1 (6 bases). The CDR3 has 14 residues. Germline CDR1 reads SQVTM; CDR2 reads ANQGSEA. Trimming took 7 bases from V and 4 from J, leaving 16 bases between them. DNA of the CDR3: TGCAGCGGCGGTTCCGGACAGTCCACCGGGGAGCTGTTTTTT. As protein: CSGGSGQSTGELFF.

This clone was seen only once. V gene TRBV9 combines with J gene TRBJ1-2; a possible D gene is TRBD1 (6 bases). With 0 bases removed from V and 0 bases from J, the gap between germline ends came to 9 bases. CDR1 is SGDLS and CDR2 is YYNGEE in the germline V gene. CDR3 size: 15 residues. CDR3: CASSVETGSNYGYTF. The DNA of the CDR3 is TGTGCCAGCAGCGTAGAGACAGGTTCTAACTATGGCTACACCTTC.

The DNA of the CDR3 is TGCAGCGTTGTAACAGGGGGAGAAGAGACCCAGTACTTC. Its protein product is CSVVTGGEETQYF. The genes are TRBV29-1 and TRBJ2-5, with 8 positions matching TRBD1. The CDR3 sequence is 13 residues long. The trim removed 4 bases at V and 3 bases at J, leaving 4 bases unmatched. CDR1 is SQVTM, CDR2 ANQGSEA, per germline.

In this sample, this clone turned up once. V and J are TRBV11-2 and TRBJ1-6, with D possibly matching TRBD1 (6 bases). V shed 3 bases and J shed 6 bases, with 12 bases lying between them. Per the germline V gene, CDR1 is SGHAT and CDR2 is FQNNGV. This CDR3 is 15 amino acids long. The CDR3 bases are TGTGCCAGCAGCTTCCAGGGGCAGGCTAATTCACCCCTCCACTTT. This codes for CASSFQGQANSPLHF.

This clone was found once. The rearrangement joins TRBV11-3 to TRBJ2-7; 7 bases agree with TRBD2. V lost 2 bases and J lost 1; bases outside the gene matches: 5. Germline V gene lookup returns CDR1 SGHNT and CDR2 YENEEA. The CDR3 is 15 amino acids. CDR3 protein: CASSLMAGESYEQYF. The CDR3, as DNA: TGTGCCAGCAGCTTAATGGCGGGGGAGTCCTACGAGCAGTACTTC. The full variable domain, completed using reference TRBV11-3 and TRBJ2-7, is EAGVVQSPRYKIIEKKQPVAFWCNPISGHNTLYWYLQNLGQGPELLIRYENEEAVDDSQLPKDRFSAERLKGVDSTLKIQPAELGDSAVYLCASSLMAGESYEQYFGPGTRLTVT.

In nucleotides, the CDR3 is TGCAGCGTCAACTTCGGACAGGGAGAATCCTATGGCTACACCTTC. Translating gives CSVNFGQGESYGYTF. This chain connects TRBV29-1 to TRBJ1-2; 8 bases align to TRBD1. V shed 6 bases and J 4 bases; nucleotides not matched to a gene: 13. The CDR3 is 15 amino acids. The germline CDR1 and CDR2 sequences are SQVTM and ANQGSEA. The full variable domain, rest sourced from reference TRBV29-1 and TRBJ1-2, is SAVISQKPSRDICQRGTSLTIQCQVDSQVTMMFWYRQQPGQSLTLIATANQGSEATYESGFVIDKFPISRPNLTFSTLTVSNMSPEDSSIYLCSVNFGQGESYGYTFGSGTRLTVV.

The chain employs TRBV11-2 and TRBJ2-1; tentatively, D is TRBD2 (5 bases). CDR1 and CDR2 (germline): SGHAT, FQNNGV. The CDR3 is 15 amino acids. V lost 0 bases, J lost 6 bases, and 12 bases lay in between. The CDR3 coding sequence is TGTGCCAGCAGCTTAGAGCTACTAGGCTCCAATGAGCAGTTCTTC. This codes for CASSLELLGSNEQFF.

The table lists this clone with a few counts. The genes are TRBV5-1 and TRBJ2-5; the match to TRBD2 covers 8 bases. With V trimmed by 1 base and J by 3 bases, 5 bases remained unmatched. Germline-derived CDR1 and CDR2 are SGHRS and YFSETQ. This CDR3 contains 15 residues. DNA for the CDR3: TGCGCCAGCAGCTTGCGGGCGGGGGGTAAAGAGACCCAGTACTTC. This encodes CASSLRAGGKETQYF.